This T cell receptor (beta chain) was observed in a study of blood T cell repertoires in COVID-19. Germline loops: CDR1 SGHVS, CDR2 FQNEAQ. The CDR3 runs 12 residues. The ends were cut back, 2 bases at V and 4 bases at J, with 6 bases in the middle. Sequencing used immunoSEQ multiplex PCR; TCRdb keeps in-frame clones, though not all of them. The sample records 250,000 to 300,000 clones, approximately 85% being singletons. This clone occurred once. Sequenced material: PBMCs or T cells enriched from blood (not recorded which). The gene calls are TRBV7-8 and TRBJ2-7, with unresolved D. The source is a woman aged 50 to 65 who had been exposed to COVID-19. The CDR3 sequence is CASSLTSYEQYF. In DNA form, the CDR3 reads TGTGCCAGCAGCTTAACGAGTTACGAGCAGTACTTC.